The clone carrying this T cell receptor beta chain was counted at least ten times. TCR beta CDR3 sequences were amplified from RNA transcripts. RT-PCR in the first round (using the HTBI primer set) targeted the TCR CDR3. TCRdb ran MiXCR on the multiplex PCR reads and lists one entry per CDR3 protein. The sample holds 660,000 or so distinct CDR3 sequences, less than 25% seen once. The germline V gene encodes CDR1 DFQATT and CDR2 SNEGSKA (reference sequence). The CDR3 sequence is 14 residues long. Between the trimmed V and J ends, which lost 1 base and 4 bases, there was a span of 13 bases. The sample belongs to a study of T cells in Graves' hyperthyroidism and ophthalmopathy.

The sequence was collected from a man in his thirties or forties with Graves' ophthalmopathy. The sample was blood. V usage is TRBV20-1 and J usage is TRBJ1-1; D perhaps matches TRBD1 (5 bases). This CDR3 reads CSARAAGASTEAFF. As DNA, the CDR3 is TGCAGTGCTAGAGCGGCCGGGGCGAGCACTGAAGCTTTCTTT.